This T cell receptor (beta chain) was captured by sequencing in a study of shared clonotypes between healthy human individuals (dated by TCRdb to 2018 to 2021). Study-wide context: A couple of women and three men aged 18 to 49 years were included in the cohort. To estimate repertoire size and how much clonotype sharing occurs between individuals, the study deeply sequenced the blood TCR repertoires of several healthy adults. Each donor's leukapheresis produced roughly between about 0.9 and 9.5 billion PBMCs. Different laboratories and diverse techniques were used to prepare libraries and sequence TCR repertoires, to increase sequencing depth and limit assay-specific biases.

Findings and caveats that apply to the study as a whole: Pairwise subsampling led to the expectation that sequencing depth would affect the degree of clonotype sharing among donors. The small number of donors limited the genetic and exposure-history diversity represented. Sampling was restricted to blood, and TCR repertoires in tissues likely differ from the TCR repertoires found in blood.

Trimming at the junction amounts to 4 bases on V and 5 bases on J, and the germline ends lie 20 bases apart. Via the germline V gene (reference sequence), CDR1 is GTSNPN and CDR2 SVGIG. The CDR3 numbers 16 residues from cysteine through phenylalanine. CDR3 DNA only is kept here, 48 bases in frame from base 1. Remarks on this clone: Its target antigen remains unknown. The input lacks base qualities; no much larger clone sits a single base away.

The donors were healthy, HIV-negative adults who had no recently reported acute infections or vaccinations. Every donor was a Caucasian adult residing in Nashville, Tennessee, USA. For unsorted samples, roughly 91 million PBMCs were counted, and genomic DNA was extracted using the QIAamp DNA Blood Mini kit. After blood collection by leukapheresis, PBMCs were isolated using Ficoll-Histopaque density gradient centrifugation and then cryopreserved in the vapor phase of liquid nitrogen. Using the deep immunoSEQ assay, multiplex PCR amplified TCR CDR3 regions from genomic DNA. Extracted genomic DNA from each cell subset was spread evenly across all wells of several immunoSEQ 96-well plates, with each plate serving as a replicate. For unsorted PBMC, 300 ng of genomic DNA, equivalent to about 30,000 T cell genomes, went into each replicate PCR. Ten immunoSEQ deep assay plates were used to sequence unsorted PBMC genomic DNA. The purified libraries were quantified using a Qubit 3.0 fluorometer, sized with a Bioanalyzer 2100, and then quantified again using the KAPA Library Quantification kit. A separate single-read 150-cycle Illumina NextSeq 550 flow cell was used to sequence each immunoSEQ 96-well plate. As for the authors' bioinformatics: The immunoSEQ output contained only junctional sequences without quality scores, so filtering could not match that applied to full-length reads. Sequences were annotated with PyIR, a Python wrapper for IgBLAST v1.9, using IMGT germline references to assign V/J genes and CDR3. Reads with weak V/J assignments (E-value above 1e-6), missing CDR3, stop codons, out-of-frame junctions, or ambiguous translated residues were removed. V3J clonotypes were defined as sequences sharing an identical inferred V gene, J gene, and CDR3 amino acid sequence. The percentage overlap between two repertoires was calculated by dividing the number of shared unique clonotypes by the size of the smaller repertoire. Richness of each repertoire was evaluated using RTK rarefaction, the Chao1 estimator, and Recon v2.1 estimates of unobserved clonotypes. Entries here come from immuneACCESS through TCRdb and include only in-frame sequences with V and J called. Some clones fail to appear in such tables; in the studies checked, an unresolved V gene covers under half of the shortfall, and the cause of the remainder is unknown. The DNA gave D and trimming, while V, J and clone size come from that table. The table for this sample lists 450,000 to 500,000 clones; 70% to 80% of them were counted only once. Clones ranked in the top ten supply 12% of the sample.

Sequenced input: PBMCs. The chain employs TRBV30 and TRBJ2-2; the D element might be TRBD1 or TRBD2, as each aligns at 6 bases. This clonotype originated in a woman aged 40 to 50 in good health. Some clones in this sample may be carry-over from other donors' samples. The CDR3 loop reads CAWKRQGIGGTGELFF. The sequenced DNA is TGTGCCTGGAAAAGGCAGGGGATAGGAGGGACCGGGGAGCTGTTTTTT.